Listed below are T cell receptor delta chains from one sample, sequenced in a study of Vδ1+ human thymocytes. TCRdb re-processed the multiplex PCR reads via CATT. The repertoire holds roughly 25,000 delta-chain clones, with 25% to 35% as singletons. The sequenced sample consisted of Vdelta1+ gamma-delta thymocytes from the thymus. The receptors shown here come from a boy younger than two who had congenital heart surgery. Each CDR3 is given with its conserved first and last residue. The D gene is left open where the match is weak. The size entry is marked missing in some rows and otherwise reads once, few, many or a size class.

>NA|TRDV1|NA|TRDJ1
CALGFSESLPMYWGPDKLIF
TGTGCTCTTGGGTTCTCCGAAAGCCTTCCTATGTACTGGGGTCCCGATAAACTCATCTTT
>medium-sized|TRDV1|TRDD2|TRDJ2
CALGGGLPTAGYLLTAQLFF
TGTGCTCTTGGGGGGGGCCTTCCTACGGCGGGATATCTTCTGACAGCACAACTCTTCTTT
>NA|TRDV1|NA|TRDJ1
CALGGYRLPQYITDKLIF
TGTGCTCTTGGGGGCTACCGGCTTCCCCAATACATCACCGATAAACTCATCTTT
>NA|TRDV1|NA|TRDJ2
CALGEHGTNSQGMDLTAQLFF
TGTGCTCTTGGGGAACACGGAACTAACTCCCAGGGGATGGATTTGACAGCACAACTCTTCTTT
>medium-sized|TRDV1|NA|TRDJ1
CALGELEEKAYTDKLIF
TGTGCTCTTGGGGAACTAGAGGAAAAGGCCTACACCGATAAACTCATCTTT
>NA|TRDV1|NA|TRDJ1
CALGELARRDPGGTDKLIF
TGTGCTCTTGGGGAACTCGCCCGAAGGGATCCGGGGGGCACCGATAAACTCATCTTT
>medium-sized|TRDV1|TRDD3|TRDJ1
CALGESPFNWGIRKLIF
TGTGCTCTTGGGGAATCGCCCTTCAACTGGGGGATACGGAAACTCATCTTT
>NA|TRDV1|NA|TRDJ1
CALGELNKPYGLPHGRGTNTDKLIF
TGTGCTCTTGGGGAACTTAACAAGCCCTACGGCCTTCCCCATGGTCGGGGGACCAACACCGATAAACTCATCTTT
>NA|TRDV1|TRDD3|TRDJ1
CALLKTRTGGYYTDKLIF
TGTGCTCTCCTTAAAACTCGTACTGGGGGATACTACACCGATAAACTCATCTTT
>NA|TRDV1|TRDD3|TRDJ1
CALGYASLPLGDQLIF
TGTGCTCTTGGATACGCAAGTCTCCCCCTGGGGGATCAGCTCATCTTT
>few|TRDV1|TRDD3|TRDJ1
CALGELALTGGYEITDKLIF
TGTGCTCTTGGGGAACTTGCCCTTACTGGGGGATACGAAATCACCGATAAACTCATCTTT
>NA|TRDV1|NA|TRDJ1
CALGVIYALPLTYTDKLIF
TGTGCTCTTGGAGTTATATACGCCTTACCCCTCACCTACACCGATAAACTCATCTTT
>few|TRDV1|TRDD3|TRDJ1
CALGELYGPSPITGGNTDKLIF
TGTGCTCTTGGGGAACTGTACGGTCCTTCCCCGATTACTGGGGGTAACACCGATAAACTCATCTTT
>NA|TRDV1|NA|TRDJ2
CALGEQFQLDIFAGPGRRRALTAQLFF
TGTGCTCTTGGGGAACAGTTCCAACTTGACATCTTTGCCGGACCTGGCAGGAGAAGGGCTTTGACAGCACAACTCTTCTTT
>few|TRDV1|TRDD3|TRDJ1
CALGGPRFLLGDTRADKLIF
TGTGCTCTTGGGGGGCCCCGCTTTTTACTGGGGGATACTCGGGCCGATAAACTCATCTTT
>NA|TRDV1|TRDD3|TRDJ1
CALGGGGYADHTDKLIF
TGTGCTCTTGGGGGCGGGGGATACGCTGATCACACCGATAAACTCATCTTT
>medium-sized|TRDV1|TRDD3|TRDJ1
CALGCYWGRQYTDKLIF
TGTGCTCTTGGGTGTTACTGGGGGAGGCAGTACACCGATAAACTCATCTTT
>NA|TRDV1|TRDD3|TRDJ1
CALGTGVGPLSSGGYAGPTYTDKLIF
TGTGCTCTTGGGACTGGGGTTGGCCCCCTCTCGTCTGGGGGATACGCCGGACCTACCTACACCGATAAACTCATCTTT
>NA|TRDV1|TRDD3|TRDJ2
CALGEPGMGPINWGIPALTAQLFF
TGTGCTCTTGGGGAACCCGGGATGGGGCCTATAAACTGGGGGATACCCGCTTTGACAGCACAACTCTTCTTT
>many|TRDV1|TRDD3|TRDJ1
CALGSRFPNTGGYARWYTDKLIF
TGTGCTCTTGGGTCCCGTTTCCCAAATACTGGGGGATACGCTCGTTGGTACACCGATAAACTCATCTTT
>NA|TRDV1|NA|TRDJ1
CALGTVLSARIARAGGLIF
TGTGCTCTTGGGACAGTCCTATCCGCGAGGATAGCCCGAGCGGGGGGGCTCATCTTT
>few|TRDV1|NA|TRDJ1
CALGELGHPTGRNTDKLIF
TGTGCTCTTGGGGAACTAGGTCACCCTACGGGGCGGAACACCGATAAACTCATCTTT
>few|TRDV1|TRDD3|TRDJ1
CALGELTYWGIRDTDKLIF
TGTGCTCTTGGGGAACTTACCTACTGGGGGATACGCGACACCGATAAGCTCATCTTT
>few|TRDV1|TRDD3|TRDJ1
CALGELRRPSAVLGARYTDKLIF
TGTGCTCTTGGGGAACTACGCCGGCCTTCCGCGGTACTGGGGGCCAGGTACACCGATAAACTCATCTTT
>NA|TRDV1|NA|TRDJ1
CALGEAGATYTDKLIF
TGTGCTCTTGGGGAAGCCGGGGCCACGTACACCGATAAACTCATCTTT
>NA|TRDV1|TRDD2|TRDJ1
CALGGPSYGPSYTDKLIF
TGTGCTCTTGGGGGTCCTTCCTACGGCCCTTCGTACACCGATAAACTCATCTTT
>few|TRDV1|NA|TRDJ1
CALGELARRYSYTDKLIF
TGTGCTCTTGGGGAACTTGCACGGAGATACTCGTACACCGATAAACTCATCTTT
>many|TRDV1|NA|TRDJ1
CALGARPFSLSVSAADKLIF
TGTGCTCTTGGGGCGCGGCCTTTCTCCCTGTCGGTGTCGGCGGCCGATAAACTCATCTTT
>NA|TRDV1|TRDD3|TRDJ1
CALGEPGGYLYTDKLIF
TGTGCTCTTGGGGAACCTGGGGGATACCTTTACACCGATAAACTCATCTTT
>NA|TRDV1|TRDD3|TRDJ1
CALGNRPRTTRTGGLTYKLIF
TGTGCTCTTGGGAACCGCCCTAGGACCACGCGTACTGGGGGTTTAACGTATAAACTCATCTTT
>NA|TRDV1|TRDD3|TRDJ1
CALGELPFRGIRPIYTDKLIF
TGTGCTCTTGGGGAACTCCCCTTCCGGGGGATACGCCCGATCTACACCGATAAACTCATCTTT
>medium-sized|TRDV2|TRDD3|TRDJ1
CACDLTGGFECADKLIF
TGTGCCTGTGACCTTACTGGGGGATTCGAATGTGCCGATAAACTCATCTTT
>NA|TRDV1|TRDD3|TRDJ1
CALGEQHRGIGTDKLIF
TGTGCTCTTGGGGAACAGCACCGGGGGATTGGGACCGATAAACTCATCTTT
>few|TRDV1|TRDD3|TRDJ1
CALGELHATYLLGDGIPDKLIF
TGTGCTCTTGGGGAACTTCATGCCACCTATCTACTGGGGGACGGCATCCCCGATAAACTCATCTTT
>NA|TRDV1|TRDD3|TRDJ1
CALGKPPFPSPRWGIYTDKLIF
TGTGCTCTTGGGAAGCCGCCATTTCCCTCCCCTCGCTGGGGGATTTACACCGATAAACTCATCTTT
>NA|TRDV1|NA|TRDJ1
CALGRTGPVLPYTDKLIF
TGTGCTCTTGGCCGAACGGGGCCCGTTCTCCCGTACACCGATAAACTCATCTTT
>NA|TRDV1|NA|TRDJ1
CALGEPPARGLGLIF
TGTGCTCTTGGGGAACCCCCTGCGCGGGGCCTAGGACTCATCTTT
>NA|TRDV2|TRDD3|TRDJ3
CACASVGGCRRGGRTRQMFF
TGTGCCTGTGCTTCCGTAGGGGGTTGCCGACGTGGGGGACGCACCCGACAGATGTTTTTC
>medium-sized|TRDV2|TRDD3|TRDJ1
CACKPGGSPYTDKLIF
TGTGCCTGTAAGCCTGGGGGATCCCCCTACACCGATAAACTCATCTTT
>few|TRDV1|TRDD3|TRDJ1
CALGEPSFSRIRILGITDKLIF
TGTGCTCTTGGGGAACCCTCCTTCTCGCGGATCCGTATACTGGGGATTACCGATAAACTCATCTTT
>NA|TRDV1|NA|TRDJ1
CALGFGSWGAPPYTDKLIF
TGTGCTCTTGGGTTCGGATCGTGGGGAGCTCCCCCGTACACCGATAAACTCATCTTT
>few|TRDV1|TRDD3|TRDJ1
CALGERLGGWGIRQYTDKLIF
TGTGCTCTTGGGGAACGCCTTGGTGGTTGGGGGATACGGCAGTACACCGATAAACTCATCTTT
>few|TRDV1|TRDD3|TRDJ1
CALGDTAWGILTGDKLIF
TGTGCTCTTGGGGACACGGCATGGGGGATACTCACCGGCGATAAACTCATCTTT
>few|TRDV1|NA|TRDJ1
CALGTPLGTWTGSYKLIF
TGTGCTCTTGGGACTCCCTTGGGGACCTGGACAGGCTCGTATAAACTCATCTTT
>few|TRDV1|NA|TRDJ1
CALGEILDGYTDKLIF
TGTGCTCTTGGGGAAATCCTCGACGGATACACCGATAAACTCATCTTT
>few|TRDV1|NA|TRDJ1
CALGKGRPSLPTGLKLIF
TGTGCTCTTGGGAAAGGGAGGCCTTCGTTGCCTACGGGGCTTAAACTCATCTTT
>NA|TRDV1|TRDD3|TRDJ1
CALGSLGGGWFKLIF
TGTGCTCTTGGGTCGCTTGGGGGGGGATGGTTTAAACTCATCTTT
>NA|TRDV1|NA|TRDJ1
CALGDLLRRGDKLIF
TGTGCTCTTGGGGACCTCCTACGTAGAGGCGATAAACTCATCTTT